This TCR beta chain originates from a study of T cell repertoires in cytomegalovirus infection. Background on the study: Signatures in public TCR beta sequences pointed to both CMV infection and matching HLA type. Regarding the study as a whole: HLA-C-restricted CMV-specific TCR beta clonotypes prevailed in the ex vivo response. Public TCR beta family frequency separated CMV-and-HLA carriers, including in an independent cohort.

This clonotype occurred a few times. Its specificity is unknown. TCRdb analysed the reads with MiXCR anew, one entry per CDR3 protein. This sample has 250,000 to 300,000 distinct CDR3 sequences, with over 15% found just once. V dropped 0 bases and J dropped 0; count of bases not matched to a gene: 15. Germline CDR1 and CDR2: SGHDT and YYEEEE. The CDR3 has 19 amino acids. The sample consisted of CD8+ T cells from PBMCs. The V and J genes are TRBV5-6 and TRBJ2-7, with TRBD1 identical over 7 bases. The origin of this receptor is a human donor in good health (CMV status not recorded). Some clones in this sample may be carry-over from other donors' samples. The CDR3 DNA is TGTGCCAGCAGCTTGGAGGTTGGGACAGTTTACATCAACTCCTACGAGCAGTACTTC. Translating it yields CASSLEVGTVYINSYEQYF.